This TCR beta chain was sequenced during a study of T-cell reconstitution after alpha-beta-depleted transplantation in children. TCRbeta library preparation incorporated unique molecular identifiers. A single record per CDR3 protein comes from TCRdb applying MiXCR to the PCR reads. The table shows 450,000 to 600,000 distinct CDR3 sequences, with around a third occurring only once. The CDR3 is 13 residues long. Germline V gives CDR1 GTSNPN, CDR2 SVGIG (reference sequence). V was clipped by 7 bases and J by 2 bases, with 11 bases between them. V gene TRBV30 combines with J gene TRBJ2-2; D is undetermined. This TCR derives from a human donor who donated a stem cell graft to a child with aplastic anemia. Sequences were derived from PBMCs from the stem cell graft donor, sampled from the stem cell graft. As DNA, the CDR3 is TGTGCCTCGAACCCAGTCAACACCGGGGAGCTGTTTTTT. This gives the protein CASNPVNTGELFF.